This T cell receptor beta chain was retrieved from a study of post-analysis software for immune sequencing data. Sequencing libraries made from TCR beta cDNA carried unique molecular identifiers. Each batch of about 1 to 11 million T cells produced roughly 0.5 million cDNA molecules. TCRdb analysed the PCR reads with MiXCR anew, one entry per CDR3 protein. The sample includes fewer than 850,000 distinct CDR3 sequences, roughly 27% of them seen just once. The TCR comes from a girl aged 10 to 17 with multiple sclerosis. The sample consisted of blood.

The CDR3 loop reads CASSQVRRSGGALFQETQYF. CDR3 in DNA: TGCGCCAGCAGCCAAGTCCGCCGAAGCGGGGGGGCCCTATTCCAAGAGACCCAGTACTTC. The chain uses TRBV4-1 and TRBJ2-5; 10 bases align to TRBD2. The trim removed 1 base at V and 1 base at J, leaving 15 bases unmatched. Germline CDR1 reads MGHRA; CDR2 reads YSYEKL. The length of the CDR3 is 20 residues.